This TCR beta chain was sequenced for a study of beta chain features in type 1 diabetes. Since all of the isolated RNA was reverse transcribed, expressed TCRB transcripts were what got sequenced. Sequenced by immunoSEQ multiplex PCR; TCRdb stores in-frame clones only, minus some. The sample lists roughly 150,000 clones, about 9.8% seen once, with under 2.5% in the top ten. Trimming left V 5 bases short and J 4 bases short, with 8 bases between. The CDR3 consists of 12 residues. Germline CDR1 and CDR2: MNHEY and SVGAGI. The V gene is TRBV6-5, the J gene TRBJ1-2; D perhaps matches TRBD1 (5 bases). The sequenced sample consisted of central memory CD4+ T cells from blood. This sequence was found in a woman in her late teens or twenties in good health. The CDR3 region has the DNA TGTGCCAGCAGTAGGGGATCCTATGGCTACACCTTC. It encodes CASSRGSYGYTF.